This is a list of T cell receptor beta chains from one sample in a study of control samples from healthy donors and cancer patients. Using immunoSEQ multiplex PCR, the repertoire was profiled, and TCRdb retains in-frame clones only, with some absent. The repertoire includes approximately 120,000 clones, over 80% of them detected once, and under 0.7% sits in the top ten. Sequencing was carried out using PBMCs. The receptors stem from a man older than 75 with head and neck cancer. Both conserved end residues are part of each CDR3. A D gene is named only where the DNA matches it firmly. Clone size is shown for a subset of rows, as once, few, many or a class of expanded clone.

D gene	V gene	clone size	J gene	CDR3 protein	CDR3 DNA
-	TRBV10-3	-	TRBJ2-2	CAISLDRNTGELFF	TGTGCCATCAGTTTGGACAGGAACACCGGGGAGCTGTTTTTT
TRBD2	TRBV14	-	TRBJ2-5	CASSQVWTSSETQYF	TGTGCCAGCAGCCAAGTATGGACTAGCTCAGAGACCCAGTACTTC
TRBD1	TRBV9	-	TRBJ1-1	CASSVGTGVTTEAFF	TGTGCCAGCAGCGTCGGGACAGGGGTTACCACTGAAGCTTTCTTT
TRBD1	TRBV6-4	-	TRBJ2-7	CASSKESGQGYEQYF	TGTGCCAGCAGCAAAGAGTCGGGACAGGGATACGAGCAGTACTTC
TRBD2	TRBV14	-	TRBJ2-7	CASSQDWTSDEQYF	TGTGCCAGCAGCCAAGACTGGACTAGCGACGAGCAGTACTTC
TRBD2	TRBV19	once	TRBJ2-2	CASSIGTRAGELFF	TGTGCCAGTAGTATAGGGACTAGGGCCGGGGAGCTGTTTTTT
-	TRBV29-1	-	TRBJ1-1	CSVAVGLGTEAFF	TGCAGCGTTGCGGTGGGGCTCGGTACTGAAGCTTTCTTT
TRBD1	TRBV30	-	TRBJ1-6	CASKPTGEGSPLHF	TGTGCCTCTAAACCGACAGGGGAGGGTTCACCCCTCCACTTT
TRBD1	TRBV5-5	-	TRBJ1-2	CASSWGAGTGGASYGYTF	TGTGCCAGCAGCTGGGGGGCGGGGACAGGGGGCGCGAGCTATGGCTACACCTTC
-	TRBV3-1/TRBV3-2	-	TRBJ1-3	CASSRRRAAYSGNTIYF	TGTGCCAGCAGCCGTCGCAGAGCGGCTTACTCTGGAAACACCATATATTTT
-	TRBV15	once	TRBJ2-5	CATSRDRGETQYF	TGTGCCACCAGCAGAGATAGGGGGGAGACCCAGTACTTC
TRBD1	TRBV25-1	-	TRBJ1-1	CASSDGQGVNTEAFF	TGTGCCAGCAGTGACGGACAGGGAGTGAACACTGAAGCTTTCTTT
-	TRBV7-2	-	TRBJ2-7	CASSMWTGGAGGSYEQYF	TGTGCCAGCAGCATGTGGACAGGGGGAGCGGGAGGCTCCTACGAGCAGTACTTC
-	TRBV4-1	-	TRBJ1-6	CASSRESDSYNSPLHF	TGCGCCAGCAGCCGAGAATCGGACAGCTATAATTCACCCCTCCACTTT
-	TRBV4-1	once	TRBJ2-1	CASSQDLQGGDEQFF	TGCGCCAGCAGCCAAGATTTGCAGGGGGGGGATGAGCAGTTCTTC
-	TRBV27	-	TRBJ1-2	CASSLIPSALSYTF	TGTGCCAGCAGTTTAATCCCATCAGCATTGAGCTACACCTTC
TRBD2	TRBV7-8	-	TRBJ2-7	CASSLGTSSQQYF	TGTGCCAGCAGTCTCGGGACTAGCTCACAGCAGTACTTC